This T cell receptor (beta chain) was identified during a study of blood T cell repertoires in COVID-19. Study-level background: The origin of the acute and convalescent COVID-19 samples was the United States, Italy and Spain.

Turning to this clone: Compared with germline, one end of the junction differs, possibly owing to a read error.

CDR1 and CDR2 (germline): SGHTA, FQGNSA. The CDR3 totals 15 residues. TCRdb's copy holds only in-frame clones and misses some; the assay was immunoSEQ multiplex PCR. The table has under 250,000 clones, roughly 89% seen once. The specimen was peripheral blood. The chain recombines TRBV7-2 with TRBJ2-2; 9 bases line up with TRBD2. The TCR originated in a man aged 60 to 69 who had recovered from COVID-19. The CDR3 DNA reads as TGTGCCAGCAGGTTAGCGGGAGTGAACACCGGGGAGCTGTTTTTT. It translates to CASRLAGVNTGELFF. Full variable domain (outside the CDR3, taken from reference TRBV7-2 and TRBJ2-2): GAGVSQSPSNKVTEKGKDVELRCDPISGHTALYWYRQSLGQGLEFLIYFQGNSAPDKSGLPSDRFSAERTGGSVSTLTIQRTQQEDSAVYLCASRLAGVNTGELFFGEGSRLTVL.